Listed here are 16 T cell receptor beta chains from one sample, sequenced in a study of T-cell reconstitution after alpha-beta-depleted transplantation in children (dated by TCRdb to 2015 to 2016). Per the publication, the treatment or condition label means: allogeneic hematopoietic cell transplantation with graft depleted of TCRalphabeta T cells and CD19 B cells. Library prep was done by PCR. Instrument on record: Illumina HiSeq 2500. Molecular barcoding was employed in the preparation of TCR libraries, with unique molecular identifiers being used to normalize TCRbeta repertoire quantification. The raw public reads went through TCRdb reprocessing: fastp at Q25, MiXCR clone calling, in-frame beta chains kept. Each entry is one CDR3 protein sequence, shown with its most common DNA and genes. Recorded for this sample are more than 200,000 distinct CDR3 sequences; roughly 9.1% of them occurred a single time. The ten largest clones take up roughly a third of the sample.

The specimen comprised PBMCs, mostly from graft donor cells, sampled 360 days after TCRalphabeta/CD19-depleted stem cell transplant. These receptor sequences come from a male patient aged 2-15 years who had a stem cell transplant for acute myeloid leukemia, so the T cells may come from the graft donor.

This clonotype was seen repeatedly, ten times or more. CDR3 sequence reads: CASSYPIGGSGELFF. CDR3 bases: TGTGCCAGCAGCTATCCGATTGGGGGGTCCGGGGAGCTGTTTTTT. The chain recombines TRBV13 with TRBJ2-2, with D possibly matching TRBD2 (6 bases). CDR1 PRHDT and CDR2 FYEKMQ come from the germline V gene (reference sequence). The CDR3 covers 15 residues. V lost 4 bases and J 6 bases, leaving 15 bases between the germline ends.

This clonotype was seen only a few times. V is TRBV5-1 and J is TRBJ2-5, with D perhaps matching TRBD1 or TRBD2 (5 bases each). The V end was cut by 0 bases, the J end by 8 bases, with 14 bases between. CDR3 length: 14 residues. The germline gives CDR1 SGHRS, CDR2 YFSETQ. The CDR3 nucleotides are TGCGCCAGCAGCTTGGGGGACCGAGCAGGAACCCAGTACTTC. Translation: CASSLGDRAGTQYF.

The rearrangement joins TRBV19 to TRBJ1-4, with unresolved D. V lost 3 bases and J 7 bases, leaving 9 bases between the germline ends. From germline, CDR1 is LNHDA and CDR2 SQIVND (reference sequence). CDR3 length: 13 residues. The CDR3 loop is CASSIFEGEKLFF. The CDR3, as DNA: TGTGCCAGTAGTATTTTCGAGGGTGAAAAACTGTTTTTT. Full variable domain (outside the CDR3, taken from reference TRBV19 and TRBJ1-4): DGGITQSPKYLFRKEGQNVTLSCEQNLNHDAMYWYRQDPGQGLRLIYYSQIVNDFQKGDIAEGYSVSREKKESFPLTVTSAQKNPTAFYLCASSIFEGEKLFFGSGTQLSVL.

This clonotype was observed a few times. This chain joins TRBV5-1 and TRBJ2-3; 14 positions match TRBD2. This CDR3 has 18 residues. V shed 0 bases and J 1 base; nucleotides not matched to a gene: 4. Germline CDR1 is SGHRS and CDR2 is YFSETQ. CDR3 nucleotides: TGCGCCAGCAGCTTGGGACTAGCGGGAGGGTGGCGCACAGATACGCAGTATTTT. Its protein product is CASSLGLAGGWRTDTQYF.

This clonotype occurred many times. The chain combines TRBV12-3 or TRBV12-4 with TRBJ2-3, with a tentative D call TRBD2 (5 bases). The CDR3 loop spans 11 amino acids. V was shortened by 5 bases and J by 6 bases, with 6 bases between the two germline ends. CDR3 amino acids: CASSSGDTQYF. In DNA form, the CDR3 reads TGTGCCAGCAGTAGCGGCGATACGCAGTATTTT.

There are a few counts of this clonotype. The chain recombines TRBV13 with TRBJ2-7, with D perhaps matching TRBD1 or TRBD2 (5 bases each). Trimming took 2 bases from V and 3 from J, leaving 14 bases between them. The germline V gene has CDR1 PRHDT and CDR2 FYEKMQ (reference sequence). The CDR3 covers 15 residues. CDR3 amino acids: CASSLSAGRVYEQYF. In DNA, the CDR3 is TGTGCCAGCAGCTTATCAGCAGGGCGGGTCTACGAGCAGTACTTC.

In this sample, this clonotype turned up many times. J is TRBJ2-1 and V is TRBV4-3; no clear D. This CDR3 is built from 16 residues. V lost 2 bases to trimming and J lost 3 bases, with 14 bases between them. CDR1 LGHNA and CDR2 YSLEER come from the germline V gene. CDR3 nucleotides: TGCGCCAGCAGCCAAACCACGTGGCCAATCTACAATGAGCAGTTCTTC. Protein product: CASSQTTWPIYNEQFF.

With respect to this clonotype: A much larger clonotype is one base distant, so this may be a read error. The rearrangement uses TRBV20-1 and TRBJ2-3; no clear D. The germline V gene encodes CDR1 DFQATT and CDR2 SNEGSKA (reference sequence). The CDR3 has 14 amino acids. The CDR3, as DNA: TGCAGTGCTAGAGTCCACGACGGTACAGATATGCAGTATTTT. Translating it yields CSARVHDGTDMQYF.

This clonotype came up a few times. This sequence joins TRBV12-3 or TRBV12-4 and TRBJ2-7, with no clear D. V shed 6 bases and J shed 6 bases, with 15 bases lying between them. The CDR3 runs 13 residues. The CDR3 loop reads CASSHNPRAEQYV. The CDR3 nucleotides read TGTGCCAGCAGCCACAACCCCCGGGCCGAGCAGTACGTC.

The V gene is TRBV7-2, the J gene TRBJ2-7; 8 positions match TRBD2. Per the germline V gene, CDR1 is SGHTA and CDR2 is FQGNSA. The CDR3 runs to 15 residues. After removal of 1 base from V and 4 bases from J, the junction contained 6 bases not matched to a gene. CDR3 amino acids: CASSLGGLGKYEQYV. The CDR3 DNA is TGTGCCAGCAGCTTAGGGGGACTAGGAAAATACGAGCAGTACGTC.

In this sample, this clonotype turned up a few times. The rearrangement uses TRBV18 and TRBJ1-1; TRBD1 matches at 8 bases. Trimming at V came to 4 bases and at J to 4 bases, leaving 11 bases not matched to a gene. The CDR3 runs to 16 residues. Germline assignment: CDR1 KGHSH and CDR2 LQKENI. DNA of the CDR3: TGTGCCAGCTCACTACGAACCGGGACAGGAGGCACTGAAGCTTTCTTT. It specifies CASSLRTGTGGTEAFF.

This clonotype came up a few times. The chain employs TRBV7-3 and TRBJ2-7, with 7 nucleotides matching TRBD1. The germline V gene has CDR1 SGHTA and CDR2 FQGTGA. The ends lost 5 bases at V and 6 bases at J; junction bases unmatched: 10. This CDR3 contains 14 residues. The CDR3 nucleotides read TGTGCCAGCAGCCCAACGACAGGGAGTATCGAGCAGTACTTC. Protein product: CASSPTTGSIEQYF.

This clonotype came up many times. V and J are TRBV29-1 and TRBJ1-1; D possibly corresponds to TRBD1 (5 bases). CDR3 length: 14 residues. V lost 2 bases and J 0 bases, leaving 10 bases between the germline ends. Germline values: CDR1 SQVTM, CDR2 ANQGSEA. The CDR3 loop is CSVEFGTLNTEAFF. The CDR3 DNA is TGCAGCGTTGAATTCGGGACCTTGAACACTGAAGCTTTCTTT.

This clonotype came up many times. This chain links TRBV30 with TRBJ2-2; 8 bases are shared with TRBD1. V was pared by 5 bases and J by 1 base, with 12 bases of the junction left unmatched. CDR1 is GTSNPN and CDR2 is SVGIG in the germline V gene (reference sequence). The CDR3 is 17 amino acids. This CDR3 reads CAWVSPRTGRNTGELFF. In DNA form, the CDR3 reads TGTGCCTGGGTGTCGCCTAGGACAGGGCGGAACACCGGGGAGCTGTTTTTT. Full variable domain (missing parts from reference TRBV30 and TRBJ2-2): SQTIHQWPATLVQPVGSPLSLECTVEGTSNPNLYWYRQAAGRGLQLLFYSVGIGQISSEVPQNLSASRPQDRQFILSSKKLLLSDSGFYLCAWVSPRTGRNTGELFFGEGSRLTVL.

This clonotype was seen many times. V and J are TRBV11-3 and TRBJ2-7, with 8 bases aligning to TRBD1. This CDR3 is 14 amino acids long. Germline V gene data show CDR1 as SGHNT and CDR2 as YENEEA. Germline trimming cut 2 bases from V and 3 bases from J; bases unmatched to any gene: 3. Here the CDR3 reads CASSLRDRSYEQYF. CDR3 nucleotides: TGTGCCAGCAGCTTACGGGACAGGAGCTACGAGCAGTACTTC.

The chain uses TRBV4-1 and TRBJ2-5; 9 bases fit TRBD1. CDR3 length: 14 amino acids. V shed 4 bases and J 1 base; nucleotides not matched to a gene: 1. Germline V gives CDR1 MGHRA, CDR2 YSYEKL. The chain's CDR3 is CASSRDRVQETQYF. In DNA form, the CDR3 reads TGCGCCAGCAGCCGGGACAGGGTCCAAGAGACCCAGTACTTC.